This T cell receptor beta chain was identified in a study of metastatic and nonmetastatic thyroid tumors. About the study: Where malignant and benign thyroid patients were concerned, repertoires were compared across blood and tumor or nodule tissue.

Study-level findings and limits: Significantly higher TCR beta diversity was reportedly seen in malignant thyroid tumors than benign nodules, in blood and tumor.

How the authors handled the data: What underpinned the distant-metastasis classifier for papillary thyroid cancer was the set of CDR3 differences across clinicopathological groups. TCRdb re-clonotyped the PCR reads via MiXCR. The V and J calls here are based on TCRdb, not the publication. The table records 50,000 to 65,000 clones, just over 4% of them present only once. Thyroid surgery took place with no prior treatment in any patient. At least ten counts were recorded for this clone. What it binds is not known. V lost 6 bases and J 6 bases, leaving 13 bases between the germline ends. The CDR3 spans 13 residues. Germline V lookup: CDR1 SNHLY, CDR2 FYNNEI.

The chain combines TRBV2 with TRBJ2-3; tentative D call: TRBD2 (6 bases). The TCR sequence derives from a female donor with papillary thyroid cancer or a benign thyroid nodule (not recorded which). Some clones in this sample may be carry-over from other donors' samples. Sequencing was performed on blood. CDR3 loop: CASRRDAQDTQYF. The CDR3 DNA follows: TGTGCCAGCAGGCGGGACGCCCAGGATACGCAGTATTTT.